The entry below describes one T cell receptor beta chain. Antigen specificity is unknown. Trimming took 3 bases from V and 8 from J; bases not matched to a gene: 6. The CDR3 runs to 15 residues. Germline V CDR1 and CDR2: SNHLY, FYNNEI. Each CDR3 protein is one row after TCRdb ran MiXCR on the reads. The profile shows 95,000 to 150,000 distinct CDR3 sequences, around 32% of them singletons. This entry belongs to a study of T cell repertoires in cytomegalovirus infection. Study in general: Both a matching HLA type and CMV infection were indicated by public TCR beta signatures. Study-wide findings and caveats: Frequencies of public TCR beta families were cumulated, and this identified carriers of CMV plus the relevant HLA. The response measured ex vivo was dominated by TCR beta clonotypes (HLA-C-restricted and CMV-specific).

The sequencing used CD8+ T cells from cultured PBMCs, collected from culture after CMV antigen stimulation. The clonotype originates from a human donor in good health (CMV status not recorded). Some clones in this sample may be carry-over from other donors' samples. The rearrangement uses TRBV2 and TRBJ2-1; 11 bases agree with TRBD2. The CDR3 region has the DNA TGTGCCAGCAGTGATCTTAGCGGGGGGGTCTATGAGCAGTTCTTC. This translates into CASSDLSGGVYEQFF.